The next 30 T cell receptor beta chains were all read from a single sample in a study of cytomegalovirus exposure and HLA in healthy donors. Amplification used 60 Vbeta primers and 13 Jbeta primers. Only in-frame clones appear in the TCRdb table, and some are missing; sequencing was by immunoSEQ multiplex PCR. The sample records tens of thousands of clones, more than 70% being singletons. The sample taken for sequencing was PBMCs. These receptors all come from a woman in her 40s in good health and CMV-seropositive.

The chain's CDR3 is CAWSRLRGNYEQYF. The CDR3 nucleotides read TGTGCCTGGAGTCGGCTCAGGGGAAACTACGAGCAGTACTTC. This chain joins TRBV30 and TRBJ2-7, with TRBD1 as a possible D gene (6 bases). Germline-derived CDR1 and CDR2 are GTSNPN and SVGIG (reference sequence). The CDR3 has 14 residues. V was cut by 2 bases and J by 3 bases, with 14 bases left in between.

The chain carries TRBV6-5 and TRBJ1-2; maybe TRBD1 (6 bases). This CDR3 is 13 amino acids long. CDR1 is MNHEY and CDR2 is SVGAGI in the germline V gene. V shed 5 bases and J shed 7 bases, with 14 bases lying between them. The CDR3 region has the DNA TGTGCCAGCAGTCAATCCAGGGGTGGTGGCTACACCTTC. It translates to CASSQSRGGGYTF.

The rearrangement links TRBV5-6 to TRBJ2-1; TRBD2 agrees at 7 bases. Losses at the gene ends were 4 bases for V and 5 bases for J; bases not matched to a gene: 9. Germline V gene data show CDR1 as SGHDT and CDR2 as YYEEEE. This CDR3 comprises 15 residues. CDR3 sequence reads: CASSPGLAENNEQFF. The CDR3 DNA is TGTGCCAGCAGCCCCGGGCTAGCGGAAAACAATGAGCAGTTCTTC.

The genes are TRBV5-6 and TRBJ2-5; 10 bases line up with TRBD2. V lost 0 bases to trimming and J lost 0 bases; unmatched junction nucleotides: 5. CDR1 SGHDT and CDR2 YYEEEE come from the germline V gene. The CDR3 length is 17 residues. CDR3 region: CASSLGLAGTYQETQYF. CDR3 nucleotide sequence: TGTGCCAGCAGCTTGGGACTAGCGGGCACGTACCAAGAGACCCAGTACTTC.

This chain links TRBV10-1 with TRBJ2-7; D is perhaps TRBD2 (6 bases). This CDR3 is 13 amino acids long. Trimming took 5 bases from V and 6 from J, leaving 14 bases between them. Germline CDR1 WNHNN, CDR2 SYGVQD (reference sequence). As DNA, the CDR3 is TGCGCCAGCAGTAGGGACTTTCCGAGCGAGCAGTACTTC. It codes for CASSRDFPSEQYF.

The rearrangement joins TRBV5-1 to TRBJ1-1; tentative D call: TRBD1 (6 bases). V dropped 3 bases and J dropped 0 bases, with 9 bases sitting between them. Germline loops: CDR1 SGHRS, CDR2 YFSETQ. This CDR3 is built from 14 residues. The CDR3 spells CASSWGPVNTEAFF. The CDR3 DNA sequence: TGCGCCAGCAGCTGGGGGCCAGTGAACACTGAAGCTTTCTTT.

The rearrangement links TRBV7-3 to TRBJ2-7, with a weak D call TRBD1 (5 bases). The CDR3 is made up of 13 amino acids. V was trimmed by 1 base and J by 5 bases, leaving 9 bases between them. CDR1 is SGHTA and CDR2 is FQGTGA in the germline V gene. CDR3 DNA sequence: TGTGCCAGCAGCTTAAGCAGGGCTGACGAGCAGTACTTC. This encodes CASSLSRADEQYF. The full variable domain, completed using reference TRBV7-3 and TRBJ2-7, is GAGVSQTPSNKVTEKGKYVELRCDPISGHTALYWYRQSLGQGPEFLIYFQGTGAADDSGLPNDRFFAVRPEGSVSTLKIQRTERGDSAVYLCASSLSRADEQYFGPGTRLTVT.

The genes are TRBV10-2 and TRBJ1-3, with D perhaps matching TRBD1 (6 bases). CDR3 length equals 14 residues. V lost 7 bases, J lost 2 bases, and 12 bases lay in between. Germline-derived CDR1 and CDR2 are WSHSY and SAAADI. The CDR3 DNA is TGCGCCAGCAAACAGGGTCAGACTGGAAACACCATATATTTT. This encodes CASKQGQTGNTIYF.

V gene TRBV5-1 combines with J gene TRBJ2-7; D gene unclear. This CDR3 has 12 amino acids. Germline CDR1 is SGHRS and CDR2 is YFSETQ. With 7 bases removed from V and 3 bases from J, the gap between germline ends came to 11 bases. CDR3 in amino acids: CASGVSHYEQYF. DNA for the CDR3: TGCGCCAGCGGAGTCTCTCACTACGAGCAGTACTTC.

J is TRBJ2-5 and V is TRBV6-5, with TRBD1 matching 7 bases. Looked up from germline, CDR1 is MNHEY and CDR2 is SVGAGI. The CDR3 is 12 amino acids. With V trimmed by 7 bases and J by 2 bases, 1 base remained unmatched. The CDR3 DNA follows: TGTGCCAGCAAACAGGGGCAAGAGACCCAGTACTTC. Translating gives CASKQGQETQYF.

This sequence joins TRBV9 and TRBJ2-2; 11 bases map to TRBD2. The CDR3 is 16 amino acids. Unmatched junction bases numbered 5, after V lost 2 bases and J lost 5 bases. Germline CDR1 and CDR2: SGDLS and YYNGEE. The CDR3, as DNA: TGTGCCAGCAGCGTTTCTAGCGGGGGGACGACCGGGGAGCTGTTTTTT. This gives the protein CASSVSSGGTTGELFF.

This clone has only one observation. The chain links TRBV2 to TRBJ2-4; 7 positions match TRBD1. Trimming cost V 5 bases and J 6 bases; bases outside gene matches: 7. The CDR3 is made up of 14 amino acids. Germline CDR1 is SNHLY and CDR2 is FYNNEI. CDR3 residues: CASSPDRAGNIQYF. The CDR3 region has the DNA TGTGCCAGCAGTCCTGACAGGGCGGGAAACATTCAGTACTTC. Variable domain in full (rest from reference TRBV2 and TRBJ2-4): EPEVTQTPSHQVTQMGQEVILRCVPISNHLYFYWYRQILGQKVEFLVSFYNNEISEKSEIFDDQFSVERPDGSNFTLKIRSTKLEDSAMYFCASSPDRAGNIQYFGAGTRLSVL.

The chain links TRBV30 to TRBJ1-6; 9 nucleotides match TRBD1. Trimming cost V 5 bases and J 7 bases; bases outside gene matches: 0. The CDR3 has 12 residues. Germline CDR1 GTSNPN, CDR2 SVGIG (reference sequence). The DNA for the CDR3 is TGTGCCTGGGACAGGGGGAATTCACCCCTCCACTTT. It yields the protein CAWDRGNSPLHF. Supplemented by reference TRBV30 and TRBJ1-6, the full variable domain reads SQTIHQWPATLVQPVGSPLSLECTVEGTSNPNLYWYRQAAGRGLQLLFYSVGIGQISSEVPQNLSASRPQDRQFILSSKKLLLSDSGFYLCAWDRGNSPLHFGNGTRLTVT.

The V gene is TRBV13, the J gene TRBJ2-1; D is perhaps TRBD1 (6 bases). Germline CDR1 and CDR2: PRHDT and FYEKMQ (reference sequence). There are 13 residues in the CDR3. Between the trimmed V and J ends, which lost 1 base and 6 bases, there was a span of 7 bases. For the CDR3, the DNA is TGTGCCAGCAGCTTAGTAGGGGGCAATGAGCAGTTCTTC. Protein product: CASSLVGGNEQFF.

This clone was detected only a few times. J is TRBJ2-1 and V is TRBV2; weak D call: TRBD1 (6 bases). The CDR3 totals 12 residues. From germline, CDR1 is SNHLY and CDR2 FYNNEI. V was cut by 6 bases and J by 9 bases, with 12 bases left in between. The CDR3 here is CASRGRGGEQFF. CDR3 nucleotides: TGTGCCAGCAGGGGCCGAGGGGGTGAGCAGTTCTTC.

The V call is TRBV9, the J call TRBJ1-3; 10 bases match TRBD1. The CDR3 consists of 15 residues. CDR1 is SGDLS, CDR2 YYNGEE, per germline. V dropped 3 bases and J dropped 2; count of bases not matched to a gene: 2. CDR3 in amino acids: CASSETGGPGNTIYF. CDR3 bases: TGTGCCAGCAGCGAGACAGGGGGCCCTGGAAACACCATATATTTT.

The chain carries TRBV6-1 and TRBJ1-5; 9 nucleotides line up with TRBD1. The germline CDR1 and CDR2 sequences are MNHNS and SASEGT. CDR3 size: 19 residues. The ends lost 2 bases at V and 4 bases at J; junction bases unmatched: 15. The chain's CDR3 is CASSEYLVDRGLLNQPQHF. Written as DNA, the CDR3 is TGTGCCAGCAGTGAATATCTAGTGGACAGGGGACTCCTTAATCAGCCCCAGCATTTT.

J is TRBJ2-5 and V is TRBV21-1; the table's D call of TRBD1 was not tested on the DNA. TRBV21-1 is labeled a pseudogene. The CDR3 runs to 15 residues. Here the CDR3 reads CASSTPLRGRETQYF. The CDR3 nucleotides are TGTGCCAGCAGCACACCCCTCAGGGGACGAGAGACCCAGTACTTC.

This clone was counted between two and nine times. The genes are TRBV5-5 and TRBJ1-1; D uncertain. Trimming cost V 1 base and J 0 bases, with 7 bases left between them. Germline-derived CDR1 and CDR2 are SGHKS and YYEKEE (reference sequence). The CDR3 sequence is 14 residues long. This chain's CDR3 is CASSLLGLNTEAFF. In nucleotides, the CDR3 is TGTGCCAGCAGCTTGCTAGGCCTGAACACTGAAGCTTTCTTT.

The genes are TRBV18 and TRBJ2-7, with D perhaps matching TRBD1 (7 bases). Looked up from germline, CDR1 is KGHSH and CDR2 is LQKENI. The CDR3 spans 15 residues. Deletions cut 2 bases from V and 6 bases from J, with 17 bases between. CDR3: CASSPEAGGPGEQYF. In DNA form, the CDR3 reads TGTGCCAGCTCACCAGAGGCAGGGGGGCCTGGCGAGCAGTACTTC. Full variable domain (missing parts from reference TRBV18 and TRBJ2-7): NAGVMQNPRHLVRRRGQEARLRCSPMKGHSHVYWYRQLPEEGLKFMVYLQKENIIDESGMPKERFSAEFPKEGPSILRIQQVVRGDSAAYFCASSPEAGGPGEQYFGPGTRLTVT.

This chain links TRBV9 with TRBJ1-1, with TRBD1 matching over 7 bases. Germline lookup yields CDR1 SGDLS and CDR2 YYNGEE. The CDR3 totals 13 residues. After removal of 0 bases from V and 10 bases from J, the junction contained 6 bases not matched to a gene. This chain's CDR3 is CASSVGGTGVAFF. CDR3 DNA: TGTGCCAGCAGCGTAGGAGGAACAGGGGTAGCTTTCTTT.

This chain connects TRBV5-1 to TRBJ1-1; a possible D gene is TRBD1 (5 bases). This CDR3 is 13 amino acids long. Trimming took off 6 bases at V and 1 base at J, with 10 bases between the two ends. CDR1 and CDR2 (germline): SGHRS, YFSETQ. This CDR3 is CASTVDRNTEAFF. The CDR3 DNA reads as TGCGCCAGCACCGTCGACAGGAACACTGAAGCTTTCTTT.

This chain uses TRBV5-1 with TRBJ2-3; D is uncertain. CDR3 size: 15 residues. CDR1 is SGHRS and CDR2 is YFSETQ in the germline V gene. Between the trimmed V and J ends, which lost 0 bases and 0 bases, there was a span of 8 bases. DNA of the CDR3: TGCGCCAGCAGCTTGGACCCCAGGAGCACAGATACGCAGTATTTT. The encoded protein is CASSLDPRSTDTQYF.

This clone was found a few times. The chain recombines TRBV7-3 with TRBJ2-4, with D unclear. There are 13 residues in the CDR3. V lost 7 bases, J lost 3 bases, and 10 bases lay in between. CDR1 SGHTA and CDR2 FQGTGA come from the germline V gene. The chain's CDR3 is CASKTSGKNIQYF. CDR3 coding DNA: TGTGCCAGCAAAACGTCGGGCAAAAACATTCAGTACTTC.

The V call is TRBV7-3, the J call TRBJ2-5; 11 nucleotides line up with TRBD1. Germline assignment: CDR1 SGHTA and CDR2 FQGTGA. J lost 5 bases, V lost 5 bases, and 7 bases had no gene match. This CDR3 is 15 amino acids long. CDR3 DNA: TGTGCCAGCAGCGAAGGGGGACAGGGGGTGGAGACCCAGTACTTC. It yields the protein CASSEGGQGVETQYF.

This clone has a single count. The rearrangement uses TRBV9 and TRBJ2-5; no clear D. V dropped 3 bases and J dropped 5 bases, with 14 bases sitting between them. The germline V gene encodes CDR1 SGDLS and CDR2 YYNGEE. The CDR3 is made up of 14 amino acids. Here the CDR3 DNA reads TGTGCCAGCAGCGCCCACGGAGAGTTGGAGACCCAGTACTTC. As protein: CASSAHGELETQYF.

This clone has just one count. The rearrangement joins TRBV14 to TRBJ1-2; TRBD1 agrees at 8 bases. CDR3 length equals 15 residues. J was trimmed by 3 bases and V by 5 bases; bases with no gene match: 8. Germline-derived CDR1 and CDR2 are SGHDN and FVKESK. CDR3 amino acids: CASSAWGQADYGYTF. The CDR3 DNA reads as TGTGCCAGCAGCGCCTGGGGACAGGCGGACTATGGCTACACCTTC. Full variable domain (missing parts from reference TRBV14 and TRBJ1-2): EAGVTQFPSHSVIEKGQTVTLRCDPISGHDNLYWYRRVMGKEIKFLLHFVKESKQDESGMPNNRFLAERTGGTYSTLKVQPAELEDSGVYFCASSAWGQADYGYTFGSGTRLTVV.

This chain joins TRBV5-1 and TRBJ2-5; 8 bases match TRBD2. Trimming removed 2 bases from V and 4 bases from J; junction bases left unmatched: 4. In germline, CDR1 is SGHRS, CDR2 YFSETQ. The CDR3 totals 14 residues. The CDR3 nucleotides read TGCGCCAGCAGCTTACGGGGGGGGCCAGAGACCCAGTACTTC. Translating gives CASSLRGGPETQYF.

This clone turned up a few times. The CDR3 spells CASSQLLSRPVSGNTIYF. In DNA, the CDR3 is TGTGCCAGCAGCCAACTCCTCTCCCGTCCCGTCTCTGGAAACACCATATATTTT. The rearrangement uses TRBV14 and TRBJ1-3, with D uncertain. The CDR3 totals 18 residues. V lost 2 bases, J lost 0 bases, and 17 bases lay in between. Germline V CDR1 and CDR2: SGHDN, FVKESK.

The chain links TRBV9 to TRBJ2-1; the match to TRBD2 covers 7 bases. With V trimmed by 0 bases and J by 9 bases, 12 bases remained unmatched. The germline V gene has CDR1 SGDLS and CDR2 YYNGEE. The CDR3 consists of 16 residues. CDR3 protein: CASSVAGLADGGEQFF. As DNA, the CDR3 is TGTGCCAGCAGCGTAGCTGGCCTAGCGGATGGTGGTGAGCAGTTCTTC.